The clone carrying this T cell receptor beta chain has more than one count but fewer than ten. One entry per CDR3 protein results from TCRdb running MiXCR on the 5' RACE reads. Of tens of thousands of distinct CDR3 sequences listed, 13% are singletons. The data stem from a study of T-cell memory formation after mild COVID-19. Study background: Clusters were largely donor specific.

CDR3 length: 15 amino acids. V lost 3 bases, J lost 7 bases, and 12 bases stayed unmatched. The germline CDR1 and CDR2 sequences are DFQATT and SNEGSKA (reference sequence). V usage is TRBV20-1 and J usage is TRBJ1-5; 7 nucleotides line up with TRBD1. The TCR originated in a man aged 18 to 30 who had mild COVID-19 (a few samples of this study predate the infection). Cell type and time point are not known. The sample comprised PBMCs or a T cell subset sorted from them (not recorded which). Written as DNA, the CDR3 is TGCAGTGCTAGTGCCCCCAGGGGGGATCGACAGCCCCAGCATTTT. It is translated as CSASAPRGDRQPQHF.